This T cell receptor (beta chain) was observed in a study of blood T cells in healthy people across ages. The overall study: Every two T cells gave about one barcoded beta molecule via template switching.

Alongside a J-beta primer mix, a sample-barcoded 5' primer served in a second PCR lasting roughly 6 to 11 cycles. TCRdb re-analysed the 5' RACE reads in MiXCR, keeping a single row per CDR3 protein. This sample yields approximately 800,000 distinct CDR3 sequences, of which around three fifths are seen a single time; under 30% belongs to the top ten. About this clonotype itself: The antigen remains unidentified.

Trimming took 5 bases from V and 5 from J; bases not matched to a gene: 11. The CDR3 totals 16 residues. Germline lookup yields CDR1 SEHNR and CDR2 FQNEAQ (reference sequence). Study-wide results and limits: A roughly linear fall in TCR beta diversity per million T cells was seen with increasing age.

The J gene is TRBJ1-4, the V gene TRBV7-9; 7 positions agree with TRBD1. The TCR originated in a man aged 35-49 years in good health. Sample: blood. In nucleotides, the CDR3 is TGTGCCAGCAGCACAAACCGGGACAGCATAAATGAAAAACTGTTTTTT. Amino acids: CASSTNRDSINEKLFF. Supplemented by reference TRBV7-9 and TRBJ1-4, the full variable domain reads DTGVSQNPRHKITKRGQNVTFRCDPISEHNRLYWYRQTLGQGPEFLTYFQNEAQLEKSRLLSDRFSAERPKGSFSTLEIQRTEQGDSAMYLCASSTNRDSINEKLFFGSGTQLSVL.